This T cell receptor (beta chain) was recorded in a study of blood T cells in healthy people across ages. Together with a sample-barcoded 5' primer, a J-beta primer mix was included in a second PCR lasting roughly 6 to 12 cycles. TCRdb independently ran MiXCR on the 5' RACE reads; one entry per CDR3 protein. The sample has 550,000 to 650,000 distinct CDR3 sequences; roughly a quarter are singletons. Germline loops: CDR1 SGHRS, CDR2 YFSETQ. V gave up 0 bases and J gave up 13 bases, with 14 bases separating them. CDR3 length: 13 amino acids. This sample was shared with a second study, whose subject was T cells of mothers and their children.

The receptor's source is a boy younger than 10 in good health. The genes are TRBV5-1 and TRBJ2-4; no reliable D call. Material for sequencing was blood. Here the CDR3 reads CASSLDGEKRQYF. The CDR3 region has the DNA TGCGCCAGCAGCTTGGATGGAGAAAAACGGCAGTACTTC.